This T cell receptor beta chain stems from a study of blood T cell repertoires in COVID-19. Across the study: COVID-19 samples, acute and convalescent, were from the United States, Italy and Spain. In each case, the material was cDNA or gDNA derived from T cells, B-cell-depleted T cells, or PBMCs.

Original processing notes: Nucleated cell counts were estimated from reference gene primer amplification. Only in-frame clones appear in the TCRdb table, and some are missing; sequencing was by immunoSEQ multiplex PCR. Clone size and the V and J calls come from that table; the DNA yielded D and trimming. The data contain 150,000 to 200,000 clones, approximately 90% of them singletons. The CDR3 has 19 residues. V shed 1 base and J 0 bases; nucleotides not matched to a gene: 8. Germline lookup yields CDR1 LNHDA and CDR2 SQIVND (reference sequence). Source material: peripheral blood. The source of this sequence is a human donor in a cohort sampled during active COVID-19. The V call is TRBV19, the J call TRBJ2-6; TRBD1 agrees at 8 bases. CDR3 DNA sequence: TGTGCCAGTAGTATAGGCCCCGGGACAGGTAGCTCTGGGGCCAACGTCCTGACTTTC. Translation: CASSIGPGTGSSGANVLTF.